A selection of T cell receptor beta chains follows, all from one sample in a study of CD8+CD57+ T cells in acquired aplastic anemia. MiXCR was run by TCRdb on the reads, yielding one entry per CDR3 protein. The sample lists approximately 150,000 distinct CDR3 sequences, about 64% occurring once. The sequenced sample was sorted CD4+, CD8+, or CD8+CD57+ T cells (not recorded which) from PBMCs. The receptors were sampled from a human donor with aplastic anemia. Each CDR3 is given without its conserved first and last residue.

v_gene,CDR3aa
TRBV7-6,ASSLAPGQGLHEQY
TRBV5-6,ASKSHGGPTDTQY
TRBV7-3,ASSHRDQGDTQY
TRBV4-1,ASSLVPGQGWDSPLH
TRBV20-1,SALGLAGEGETQY
TRBV24-1,ATSQGTEAF
TRBV6-5,ASTGTDSYEAF
TRBV20-1,SARDGGTQPTGANVLT
TRBV5-1,ASSYGTSGVYEQY
TRBV7-3,ASSPTSGSGANVLT